Following are 21 T cell receptor beta chains from one sample sequenced in a study of T cells and copy number aberrations in small-cell lung cancer. Only in-frame clones appear in the TCRdb table, and some are missing; sequencing was by immunoSEQ multiplex PCR. This table holds around 9,600 clones, roughly 85% found once. Sample: normal tissue next to the tumor. The receptors come from a man aged 60-69 years with small cell lung cancer.

This chain connects TRBV30 to TRBJ1-3; D ambiguous. Germline V gene data show CDR1 as GTSNPN and CDR2 as SVGIG (reference sequence). The V gene lost 5 bases and the J gene lost 3 bases, with 14 bases spanning the gap. The CDR3 spans 14 residues. CDR3 amino acids: CAWDDLGGGNTIYF. The DNA for the CDR3 is TGTGCCTGGGACGACCTGGGAGGTGGAAACACCATATATTTT.

The rearrangement links TRBV5-1 to TRBJ1-1; weak D call: TRBD1 (5 bases). This CDR3 is 15 amino acids long. Germline V gives CDR1 SGHRS, CDR2 YFSETQ. V dropped 0 bases and J dropped 2 bases, with 11 bases sitting between them. CDR3 loop: CASSLGGSTNTEAFF. CDR3 bases: TGCGCCAGCAGCTTGGGGGGCAGCACTAACACTGAAGCTTTCTTT.

This clone came up once. This sequence joins TRBV6-5 and TRBJ2-2; TRBD2 matches at 7 bases. The ends lost 7 bases at V and 4 bases at J; junction bases unmatched: 9. The germline CDR1 and CDR2 sequences are MNHEY and SVGAGI. The CDR3 sequence is 15 residues long. This CDR3 is CASNWGGGVTGELFF. DNA for the CDR3: TGTGCCAGCAATTGGGGGGGAGGGGTCACCGGGGAGCTGTTTTTT.

This clone has more than one count but fewer than ten. The same CDR3 can be traced to other DNA sequences in this sample. V gene TRBV18 combines with J gene TRBJ2-2; the D is unclear. This CDR3 has 12 residues. Germline V gene lookup returns CDR1 KGHSH and CDR2 LQKENI. Trimming removed 5 bases at V and 2 bases at J, with 3 bases between. The CDR3 spells CASSSNTGELFF. DNA of the CDR3: TGTGCCAGCTCATCAAACACCGGGGAGCTGTTTTTT.

The CDR3 DNA is TGTGCCAGCAGTCACGGTAATAGCGGGAGGGCCGGCACAGATACGCAGTATTTT. This encodes CASSHGNSGRAGTDTQYF. V and J are TRBV27 and TRBJ2-3; 11 bases align to TRBD2. V trimming: 5 bases; J trimming: 1 base; junction bases outside the gene matches: 11. This CDR3 region has 18 residues. Germline V gene sequence: CDR1 MNHEY, CDR2 SMNVEV (reference sequence).

This chain uses TRBV2 with TRBJ2-5; D may correspond to TRBD1 or TRBD2 (5 bases each). With 6 bases removed from V and 0 bases from J, the gap between germline ends came to 8 bases. Per the germline V gene, CDR1 is SNHLY and CDR2 is FYNNEI. CDR3 length: 13 residues. The chain's CDR3 is CASSRDDQETQYF. The CDR3 DNA sequence: TGTGCCAGCAGCCGGGACGACCAAGAGACCCAGTACTTC.

This clone was seen more than once but under ten times. The chain recombines TRBV5-1 with TRBJ2-5; 9 bases line up with TRBD2. The V and J ends lost 0 bases and 5 bases, in that order; junction bases with no gene match: 8. The CDR3 extends over 16 amino acids. Germline CDR1 is SGHRS and CDR2 is YFSETQ. The CDR3 protein is CASSLAVSGSGETQYF. The CDR3 DNA reads TGCGCCAGCAGCTTGGCCGTTAGCGGGAGCGGGGAGACCCAGTACTTC.

This sequence joins TRBV19 and TRBJ2-2, with TRBD1 matching 7 bases. Germline values: CDR1 LNHDA, CDR2 SQIVND (reference sequence). V was clipped by 6 bases and J by 5 bases; unmatched bases: 12. The CDR3 is 16 residues long. CDR3 DNA sequence: TGTGCCAGTAGCACAGGGGCAGTCGGTGGGACCGGGGAGCTGTTTTTT. Its translation is CASSTGAVGGTGELFF. Based on the CDR3 plus reference TRBV19 and TRBJ2-2, the full variable domain is DGGITQSPKYLFRKEGQNVTLSCEQNLNHDAMYWYRQDPGQGLRLIYYSQIVNDFQKGDIAEGYSVSREKKESFPLTVTSAQKNPTAFYLCASSTGAVGGTGELFFGEGSRLTVL.

The chain couples TRBV9 to TRBJ2-3; TRBD2 matches 14 bases. CDR1 and CDR2 from the germline V gene are SGDLS and YYNGEE. V shed 4 bases and J 7 bases; nucleotides not matched to a gene: 5. The CDR3 is 15 residues long. This CDR3 is CASSPGTSGGHTQYF. The DNA for the CDR3 is TGTGCCAGCAGCCCCGGGACTAGCGGGGGACATACGCAGTATTTT. The complete variable domain, with remaining parts taken from reference TRBV9 and TRBJ2-3, reads DSGVTQTPKHLITATGQRVTLRCSPRSGDLSVYWYQQSLDQGLQFLIQYYNGEERAKGNILERFSAQQFPDLHSELNLSSLELGDSALYFCASSPGTSGGHTQYFGPGTRLTVL.

V is TRBV5-1 and J is TRBJ1-1; D is ambiguous. The germline V gene has CDR1 SGHRS and CDR2 YFSETQ. V shed 4 bases and J shed 4 bases, with 17 bases lying between them. CDR3 size: 15 residues. CDR3 loop: CASSPRRDLGTEAFF. The CDR3 region has the DNA TGCGCCAGCAGCCCGCGACGGGATTTGGGCACTGAAGCTTTCTTT.

This clone was seen a handful of times. This chain connects TRBV5-1 to TRBJ2-2, with D perhaps matching TRBD2 (7 bases). Per the germline V gene, CDR1 is SGHRS and CDR2 is YFSETQ. V gave up 4 bases and J gave up 5 bases, with 18 bases separating them. The CDR3 is made up of 16 amino acids. CDR3 nucleotides: TGCGCCAGCAGCCTGGGGGGGGCTAGCGGTACCGGGGAGCTGTTTTTT. This gives the protein CASSLGGASGTGELFF.

The chain recombines TRBV11-2 with TRBJ1-1; D might be TRBD1 (5 bases). Germline CDR1 is SGHAT and CDR2 is FQNNGV. The length of the CDR3 is 13 residues. The V end was cut by 5 bases, the J end by 1 base, with 8 bases between. The CDR3 loop is CASSPTENTEAFF. In DNA, the CDR3 is TGTGCCAGCAGCCCGACAGAGAACACTGAAGCTTTCTTT.

The chain joins TRBV4-1 to TRBJ1-1, with D unresolved. CDR3 length equals 14 residues. The germline CDR1 and CDR2 sequences are MGHRA and YSYEKL. V was pared by 4 bases and J by 0 bases, with 9 bases between. The CDR3 bases are TGCGCCAGCAGCCTCACCTACATGAACACTGAAGCTTTCTTT. It specifies CASSLTYMNTEAFF.

This chain links TRBV4-1 with TRBJ2-3, with D perhaps being TRBD1 or TRBD2 (5 bases each). Per the germline V gene, CDR1 is MGHRA and CDR2 is YSYEKL. The CDR3 consists of 16 residues. V shed 3 bases and J shed 6 bases, with 19 bases lying between them. The CDR3 sequence is CASSHMQVGAVDTQYF. In DNA form, the CDR3 reads TGCGCCAGCAGCCATATGCAAGTCGGGGCCGTGGATACGCAGTATTTT.

The chain uses TRBV28 and TRBJ2-7; 8 nucleotides match TRBD1. From germline, CDR1 is MDHEN and CDR2 SYDVKM. The CDR3 runs to 15 residues. The junction had 3 bases not matched to a gene; V was cut back by 1 base and J by 1 base. Here the CDR3 DNA reads TGTGCCAGCAGTTTATACGGACAGGGTTCCTACGAGCAGTACTTC. The encoded protein is CASSLYGQGSYEQYF.

The chain combines TRBV29-1 with TRBJ2-3; 11 bases agree with TRBD1. The germline V gene encodes CDR1 SQVTM and CDR2 ANQGSEA. The CDR3 sequence is 15 residues long. J gave up 8 bases and V 2 bases, and 9 bases lay outside the gene matches. CDR3 nucleotide sequence: TGCAGCGTTGAATCCGGGACAGGGGGTTTCGGTACGCAGTATTTT. Amino acid sequence: CSVESGTGGFGTQYF.

This sequence joins TRBV7-8 and TRBJ2-3, with TRBD2 matching over 14 bases. This CDR3 spans 17 amino acids. V lost 0 bases and J lost 3; bases outside the gene matches: 2. The germline gives CDR1 SGHVS, CDR2 FQNEAQ. CDR3 amino acids: CASSLAGTSGRTDTQYF. The CDR3 DNA reads TGTGCCAGCAGCTTAGCAGGGACTAGCGGGAGAACAGATACGCAGTATTTT.

The chain has TRBV2 and TRBJ1-5; tentative D call: TRBD1 (6 bases). V shed 8 bases and J shed 4 bases, with 15 bases lying between them. Per the germline V gene, CDR1 is SNHLY and CDR2 is FYNNEI. This CDR3 has 14 amino acids. In nucleotides, the CDR3 is TGTGCCAGCTCCCTGGGGGCGCGTAATCAGCCCCAGCATTTT. It encodes CASSLGARNQPQHF.

The rearrangement links TRBV7-9 to TRBJ1-1, with unresolved D. CDR1 and CDR2 from the germline V gene are SEHNR and FQNEAQ (reference sequence). V lost 1 base and J 4 bases, leaving 7 bases between the germline ends. The CDR3 length is 13 residues. For the CDR3, the DNA is TGTGCCAGCAGCTTAGATATCGTCACTGAAGCTTTCTTT. The encoded protein is CASSLDIVTEAFF.

The chain links TRBV10-3 to TRBJ1-2, with D hard to call. CDR1 ENHRY and CDR2 SYGVKD come from the germline V gene. This CDR3 comprises 12 residues. V was pared by 3 bases and J by 2 bases, with 4 bases between. In DNA, the CDR3 is TGTGCCATCAGTGACAAAAACTATGGCTACACCTTC. Encoded protein: CAISDKNYGYTF.

The V and J genes are TRBV5-1 and TRBJ2-1; 7 bases match TRBD2. The CDR3 covers 14 residues. Germline V lookup: CDR1 SGHRS, CDR2 YFSETQ. V trimming: 8 bases; J trimming: 7 bases; junction bases outside the gene matches: 12. Here the CDR3 reads CASRRGEEGNEQFF. The CDR3 DNA sequence: TGCGCCAGTCGACGGGGGGAGGAGGGTAATGAGCAGTTCTTC.